One T cell receptor (beta chain) is described in this entry. The sample comes from a study of OX40 agonist ivuxolimab in advanced cancers. V gave up 0 bases and J gave up 1 base, with 9 bases separating them. Germline CDR1 and CDR2: LGHNA and YSLEER. CDR3 length: 15 amino acids. Measured with immunoSEQ multiplex PCR; TCRdb has only the in-frame clones, and not every one. Counted here are about 35,000 clones, 80% to 85% occurring once; the ten biggest clones make up roughly a quarter. Any history of autoimmune disease or systemic immunosuppression disqualified patients. The sample consisted of CD4+ or CD8+ T cells sorted from blood, taken in a trial of the OX40 agonist ivuxolimab. The TCR originated in an adult with an advanced solid tumor such as melanoma, head and neck, liver or kidney cancer. V is TRBV4-3 and J is TRBJ1-2; D is perhaps TRBD1 (5 bases). The DNA for the CDR3 is TGCGCCAGCAGCCAAGATATGCAGGGTAACTATGGCTACACCTTC. The encoded protein is CASSQDMQGNYGYTF.